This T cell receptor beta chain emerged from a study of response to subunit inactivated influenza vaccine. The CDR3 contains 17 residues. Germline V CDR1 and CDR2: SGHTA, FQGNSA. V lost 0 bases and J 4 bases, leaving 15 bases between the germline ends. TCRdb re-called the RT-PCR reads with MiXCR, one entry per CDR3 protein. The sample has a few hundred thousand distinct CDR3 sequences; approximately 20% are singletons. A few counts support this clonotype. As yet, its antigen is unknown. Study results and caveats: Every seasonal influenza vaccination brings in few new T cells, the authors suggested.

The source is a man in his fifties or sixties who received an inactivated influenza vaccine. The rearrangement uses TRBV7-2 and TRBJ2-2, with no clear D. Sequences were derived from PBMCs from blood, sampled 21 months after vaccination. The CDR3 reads CASSLARRTVLTGELFF. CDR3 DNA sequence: TGTGCCAGCAGCTTAGCGCGAAGGACGGTGCTCACCGGGGAGCTGTTTTTT.